This T cell receptor beta chain emerged from a study of radiotherapy plus CTLA-4 blockade in lung cancer (dated by TCRdb to the late 2010s). Study-level background: Objective responses were observed in 18% of enrolled patients, and disease control was achieved in 31%. Overall results and qualifications from the work: After treatment with radiotherapy and ipilimumab, TCR clones that originated in tumors expanded in peripheral blood. Increased serum interferon-beta after radiation, together with early dynamic changes in blood T cell clones, were reported to be the strongest predictors of response.

In this study, focal radiation therapy paired with CTLA-4 blockade (ipilimumab) was tested in patients who had chemo-refractory metastatic non-small-cell lung cancer. Regarding this clone: Its cognate antigen has yet to be identified. Base quality data are lacking; no much larger clone is found one base away.

Counted from cysteine to phenylalanine, this CDR3 has 13 amino acids. Just CDR3 DNA is preserved here, 39 bases in frame from base 1. At the junction V is shortened by 7 bases and J by 0 bases; bases outside the gene matches: 3. Sequences SNHLY (CDR1) and FYNNEI (CDR2) are obtained from the germline V gene. The method was the immunoSEQ multiplex PCR assay. The table was pulled from immuneACCESS by TCRdb, which kept in-frame rearrangements only. Such tables lose some clones; where checked, under half of the loss comes from unresolved V genes, and the rest has no known cause. This sample has 110,000 or so clones in its table, and around 75% of those were observed once. The ten largest clonotypes hold around 4.8% of the sample.

The starting material was peripheral blood, obtained from a patient treated with radiotherapy plus ipilimumab. The V gene is TRBV2 and the J gene is TRBJ2-7; TRBD1 agrees with 7 junctional bases. This receptor was taken from a human donor with non-small cell lung cancer who had a partial response to radiotherapy plus ipilimumab. This receptor carries the CDR3 CASTGQNSYEQYF. In nucleotides, the sequence is TGTGCCAGCACGGGACAGAACTCCTACGAGCAGTACTTC.